This entry lists 6 T cell receptor beta chains sequenced from one sample in a study of spatial heterogeneity in lung cancer. A single record per CDR3 protein comes from TCRdb applying MiXCR to the 5' RACE reads. The repertoire holds approximately 15,000 distinct CDR3 sequences, with 3.6% as singletons. Time point: sample taken at primary tumor resection. The material sequenced was normal lung tissue next to the tumor, taken at surgery. Every receptor here comes from a male donor with early-stage non-small cell lung cancer.

This clonotype is categorized as medium-sized (0.01 to 0.1%). This beta chain turned up in a library designed for alpha chains; as an off-target read, its abundance says little. The chain joins TRBV7-2 to TRBJ2-6, with no clear D. CDR3 length: 16 amino acids. V gave up 0 bases and J gave up 0 bases, with 6 bases separating them. Germline-derived CDR1 and CDR2 are SGHTA and FQGNSA. The CDR3 region is CASSLAGYSGANVLTF. The DNA for the CDR3 is TGTGCCAGCAGCTTAGCGGGGTACTCTGGGGCCAACGTCCTGACTTTC. The full variable domain, rest sourced from reference TRBV7-2 and TRBJ2-6, is GAGVSQSPSNKVTEKGKDVELRCDPISGHTALYWYRQSLGQGLEFLIYFQGNSAPDKSGLPSDRFSAERTGGSVSTLTIQRTQQEDSAVYLCASSLAGYSGANVLTFGAGSRLTVL.

This clonotype was picked up many times. Within a library made for alpha chains, this beta chain is off target, and its count is uninformative. CDR3 region: CASSQDHPGPSYEQYF. As DNA, the CDR3 is TGCGCCAGCAGCCAAGATCATCCAGGGCCCTCCTACGAGCAGTACTTC. The rearrangement uses TRBV4-3 and TRBJ2-7; D possibly corresponds to TRBD1 (5 bases). Germline assignment: CDR1 LGHNA and CDR2 YSLEER. The CDR3 runs 16 residues. Trimming took off 0 bases at V and 0 bases at J, with 12 bases between the two ends.

This clonotype was observed many times. This beta chain appears as a stray read in a library generated for alpha chains; its size is not informative. V is TRBV7-2 and J is TRBJ2-3; no firm D call. Between the trimmed V and J ends, which lost 1 base and 9 bases, there was a span of 8 bases. Germline assignment: CDR1 SGHTA and CDR2 FQGNSA. This CDR3 contains 12 residues. CDR3 protein: CASSLDSLTQYF. The CDR3 coding sequence is TGTGCCAGCAGCTTAGACTCTTTAACGCAGTATTTT. The variable domain in full, completed from reference TRBV7-2 and TRBJ2-3, reads GAGVSQSPSNKVTEKGKDVELRCDPISGHTALYWYRQSLGQGLEFLIYFQGNSAPDKSGLPSDRFSAERTGGSVSTLTIQRTQQEDSAVYLCASSLDSLTQYFGPGTRLTVL.

This clonotype was recorded at least ten times. Because this beta chain is a stray read in a library intended to capture alpha chains, its abundance should not be given much weight. As DNA, the CDR3 is TGTGCCAGCAGTGAAACCAGGGAAGGTGAAAAACTGTTTTTT. It yields the protein CASSETREGEKLFF. This sequence joins TRBV2 and TRBJ1-4; the D gene is possibly TRBD1 (5 bases). The CDR3 spans 14 residues. V lost 2 bases and J lost 7, with 11 bases in between. CDR1 is SNHLY and CDR2 is FYNNEI in the germline V gene.

This clonotype occurred many times. This beta chain is a stray read from a library made for alpha chains; its abundance is not meaningful. The chain uses TRBV5-1 and TRBJ1-2; no definite D call. Germline V gives CDR1 SGHRS, CDR2 YFSETQ. This CDR3 comprises 15 residues. V was shortened by 0 bases and J by 3 bases, with 12 bases between the two germline ends. The CDR3 nucleotides read TGCGCCAGCAGCTTGGAGACAAACGGATACTATGGCTACACCTTC. Translation: CASSLETNGYYGYTF.

This clonotype is categorized as medium-sized. This beta chain lies outside the target of a library built for alpha chains; its clone size means little. V usage is TRBV30 and J usage is TRBJ2-2; 9 nucleotides agree with TRBD1. CDR1 is GTSNPN, CDR2 SVGIG, per germline (reference sequence). This CDR3 has 15 residues. V was clipped by 3 bases and J by 5 bases; unmatched bases: 7. CDR3 in amino acids: CAWSRDRAGTGELFF. CDR3 sequence (DNA): TGTGCCTGGAGCCGGGACAGGGCAGGAACCGGGGAGCTGTTTTTT.